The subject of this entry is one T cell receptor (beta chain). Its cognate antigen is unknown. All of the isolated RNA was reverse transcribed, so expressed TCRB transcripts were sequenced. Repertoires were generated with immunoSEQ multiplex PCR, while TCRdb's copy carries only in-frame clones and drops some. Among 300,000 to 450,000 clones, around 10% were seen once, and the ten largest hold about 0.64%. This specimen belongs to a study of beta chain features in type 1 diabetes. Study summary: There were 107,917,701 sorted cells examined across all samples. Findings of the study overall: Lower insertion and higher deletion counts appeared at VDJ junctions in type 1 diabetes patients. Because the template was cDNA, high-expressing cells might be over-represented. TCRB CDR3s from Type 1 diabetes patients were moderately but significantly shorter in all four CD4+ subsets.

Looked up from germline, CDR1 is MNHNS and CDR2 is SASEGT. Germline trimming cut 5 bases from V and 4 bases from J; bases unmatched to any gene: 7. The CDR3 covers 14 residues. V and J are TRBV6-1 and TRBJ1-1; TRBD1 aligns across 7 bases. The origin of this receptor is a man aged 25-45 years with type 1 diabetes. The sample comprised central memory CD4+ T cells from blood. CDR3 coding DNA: TGTGCCAGCAGTTCCCAGGGGGAGGCCACTGAAGCTTTCTTT. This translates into CASSSQGEATEAFF.